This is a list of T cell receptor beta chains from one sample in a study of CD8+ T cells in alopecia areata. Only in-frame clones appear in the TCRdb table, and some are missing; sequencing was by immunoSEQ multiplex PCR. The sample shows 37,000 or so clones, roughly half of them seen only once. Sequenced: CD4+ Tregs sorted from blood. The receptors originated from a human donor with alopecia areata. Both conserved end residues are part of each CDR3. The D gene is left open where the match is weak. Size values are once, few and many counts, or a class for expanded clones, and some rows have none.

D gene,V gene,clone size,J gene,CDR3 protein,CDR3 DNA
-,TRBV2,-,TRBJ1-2,CASRYQGSYGYTF,TGTGCCAGCAGGTACCAGGGGTCCTATGGCTACACCTTC
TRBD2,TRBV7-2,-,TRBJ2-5,CASSLVAGGGGQETQYF,TGTGCCAGCAGCTTAGTTGCAGGCGGGGGGGGTCAAGAGACCCAGTACTTC
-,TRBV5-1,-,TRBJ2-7,CASSLAGGSLLAYEQYF,TGCGCCAGCAGCTTGGCGGGGGGCTCCTTATTAGCGTACGAGCAGTACTTC
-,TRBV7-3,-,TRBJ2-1,CASSFRAGAYNEQFF,TGTGCCAGCAGCTTCCGAGCAGGAGCTTACAATGAGCAGTTCTTC
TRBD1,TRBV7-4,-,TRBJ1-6,CASSFRQGRNSPLHF,TGTGCCAGCAGCTTTAGACAGGGGCGTAATTCACCCCTCCACTTT
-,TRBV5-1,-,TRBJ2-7,CASSRDSYEQYF,TGCGCCAGCAGCCGGGACTCCTACGAGCAGTACTTC
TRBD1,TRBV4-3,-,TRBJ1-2,CASSYTAGGAEGYTF,TGCGCCAGCAGCTATACGGCAGGGGGCGCAGAGGGCTACACCTTC
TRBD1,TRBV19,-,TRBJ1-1,CASMRTGLETEAFF,TGTGCCAGTATGCGGACAGGGCTGGAGACTGAAGCTTTCTTT
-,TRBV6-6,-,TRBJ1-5,CASSGEAKTGQPQHF,TGTGCCAGCAGTGGCGAGGCAAAGACGGGTCAGCCCCAGCATTTT
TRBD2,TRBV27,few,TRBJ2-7,CASRRLAGHEQYF,TGTGCCAGCAGACGACTAGCGGGTCACGAGCAGTACTTC
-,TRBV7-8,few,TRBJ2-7,CASSRSYEQYF,TGTGCCAGCAGCCGATCTTACGAGCAGTACTTC
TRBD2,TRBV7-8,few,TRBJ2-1,CASSPHLAGGDNEQFF,TGTGCCAGCAGCCCTCACCTAGCGGGAGGGGACAATGAGCAGTTCTTC
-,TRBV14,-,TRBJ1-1,CASSLILNTEAFF,TGTGCCAGCAGCCTCATCCTGAACACTGAAGCTTTCTTT
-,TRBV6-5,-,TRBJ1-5,CASNNGYSNQPQHF,TGTGCCAGCAACAACGGATATAGCAATCAGCCCCAGCATTTT
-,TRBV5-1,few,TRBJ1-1,CASSLMTAARTEAFF,TGCGCCAGCAGCTTAATGACAGCAGCCCGGACTGAAGCTTTCTTT
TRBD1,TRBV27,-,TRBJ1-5,CASSFGRGGRIFNQPQHF,TGTGCCAGCAGTTTCGGACGAGGGGGCAGAATATTCAATCAGCCCCAGCATTTT
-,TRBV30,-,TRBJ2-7,CAWSTVYEQYF,TGTGCCTGGAGTACCGTTTACGAGCAGTACTTC
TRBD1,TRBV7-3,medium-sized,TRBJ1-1,CASSFDRGTEAFF,TGTGCCAGCAGCTTCGACAGGGGAACTGAAGCTTTCTTT
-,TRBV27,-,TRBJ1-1,CASSLNRYTEAFF,TGTGCCAGCAGTTTAAATAGGTACACTGAAGCTTTCTTT
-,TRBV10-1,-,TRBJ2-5,CASSEGGRETQYF,TGCGCCAGCAGTGAAGGGGGTCGAGAGACCCAGTACTTC
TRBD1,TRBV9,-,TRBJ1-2,CASTRDRGYGYTF,TGTGCCAGCACTAGAGACAGGGGATATGGCTACACCTTC
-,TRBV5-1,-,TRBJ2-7,CASSFETFSYEQYF,TGCGCCAGCAGCTTTGAGACTTTCTCCTACGAGCAGTACTTC
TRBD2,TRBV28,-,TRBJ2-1,CASSWLAGLGNEQFF,TGTGCCAGCAGTTGGTTAGCGGGACTGGGGAATGAGCAGTTCTTC
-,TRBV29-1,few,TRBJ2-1,CSVRRDSYNEQFF,TGCAGCGTTCGCAGGGACTCCTACAATGAGCAGTTCTTC
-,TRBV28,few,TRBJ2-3,CASSLLTSGSDDHTDTQYF,TGTGCCAGCAGTTTATTAACCAGCGGGTCCGATGATCACACAGATACGCAGTATTTT
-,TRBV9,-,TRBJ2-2,CASSPSAVRGTGELFF,TGTGCCAGCAGCCCCTCCGCCGTCCGCGGCACCGGGGAGCTGTTTTTT
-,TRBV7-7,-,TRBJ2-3,CASSLGSADTQYF,TGTGCTAGCAGCTTAGGGTCAGCAGATACGCAGTATTTT
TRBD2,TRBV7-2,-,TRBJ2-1,CASRSSGRAVNEQFF,TGTGCCAGCAGATCTAGCGGGAGGGCCGTCAATGAGCAGTTCTTC
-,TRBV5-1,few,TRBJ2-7,CASSYLGGSNEQYF,TGCGCCAGCAGCTACCTTGGAGGGAGCAACGAGCAGTACTTC
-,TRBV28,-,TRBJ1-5,CASSLSGQNQPQHF,TGTGCCAGCAGTTTATCCGGGCAGAATCAGCCCCAGCATTTT
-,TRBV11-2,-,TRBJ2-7,CASSLTLYEQYF,TGTGCCAGCAGCCTTACACTCTACGAGCAGTACTTC
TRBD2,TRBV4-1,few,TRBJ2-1,CASSQEGTSGRDEQFF,TGCGCCAGCAGCCAAGAGGGGACTAGCGGGAGGGATGAGCAGTTCTTC
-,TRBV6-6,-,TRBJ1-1,CASTSPNTEAFF,TGTGCCAGCACCAGTCCGAACACTGAAGCTTTCTTT
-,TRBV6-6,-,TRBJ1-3,CASSRDFQGNTIYF,TGTGCCAGCAGTCGAGACTTTCAAGGAAACACCATATATTTT
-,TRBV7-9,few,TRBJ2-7,CASSSAYEQYF,TGTGCCAGCAGCTCGGCCTACGAGCAGTACTTC
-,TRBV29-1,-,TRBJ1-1,CSVEVQGMNTEAFF,TGCAGCGTTGAAGTTCAGGGAATGAACACTGAAGCTTTCTTT
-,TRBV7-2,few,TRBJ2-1,CASSLAGNLYNEQFF,TGTGCCAGCAGCTTAGCCGGGAATCTCTACAATGAGCAGTTCTTC
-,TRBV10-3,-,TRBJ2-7,CAISSGSSSYF,TGTGCCATCAGTTCCGGGTCCTCTTCGTACTTC
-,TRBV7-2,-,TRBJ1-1,CASSPRASRTEAFF,TGTGCCAGCAGCCCCCGGGCCTCGAGGACTGAAGCTTTCTTT
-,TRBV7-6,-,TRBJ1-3,CASSLEPQGRSASGNTIYF,TGTGCCAGCAGCTTAGAGCCACAGGGCCGGAGCGCCTCTGGAAACACCATATATTTT
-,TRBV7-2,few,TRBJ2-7,CASSGQLGYEQYF,TGTGCCAGCAGTGGGCAACTGGGCTACGAGCAGTACTTC
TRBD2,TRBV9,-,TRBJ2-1,CASSVSLAGGDNEQFF,TGTGCCAGCAGCGTTAGTCTAGCGGGAGGTGACAATGAGCAGTTCTTC